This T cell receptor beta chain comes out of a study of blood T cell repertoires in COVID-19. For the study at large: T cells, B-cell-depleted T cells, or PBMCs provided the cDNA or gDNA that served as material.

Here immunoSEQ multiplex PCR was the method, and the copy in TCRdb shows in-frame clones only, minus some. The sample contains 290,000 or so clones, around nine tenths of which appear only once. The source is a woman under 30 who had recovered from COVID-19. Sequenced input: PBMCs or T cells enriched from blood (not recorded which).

CDR3 nucleotides: TGTGCCAGCAGCGTCAGGACAGGGGACCTCTCCTACGAGCAGTACTTC. Its protein product is CASSVRTGDLSYEQYF. The chain recombines TRBV11-3 with TRBJ2-7; 9 bases line up with TRBD1. The CDR3 is made up of 16 amino acids. Germline loops: CDR1 SGHNT, CDR2 YENEEA. Germline trimming cut 5 bases from V and 0 bases from J; bases unmatched to any gene: 8.